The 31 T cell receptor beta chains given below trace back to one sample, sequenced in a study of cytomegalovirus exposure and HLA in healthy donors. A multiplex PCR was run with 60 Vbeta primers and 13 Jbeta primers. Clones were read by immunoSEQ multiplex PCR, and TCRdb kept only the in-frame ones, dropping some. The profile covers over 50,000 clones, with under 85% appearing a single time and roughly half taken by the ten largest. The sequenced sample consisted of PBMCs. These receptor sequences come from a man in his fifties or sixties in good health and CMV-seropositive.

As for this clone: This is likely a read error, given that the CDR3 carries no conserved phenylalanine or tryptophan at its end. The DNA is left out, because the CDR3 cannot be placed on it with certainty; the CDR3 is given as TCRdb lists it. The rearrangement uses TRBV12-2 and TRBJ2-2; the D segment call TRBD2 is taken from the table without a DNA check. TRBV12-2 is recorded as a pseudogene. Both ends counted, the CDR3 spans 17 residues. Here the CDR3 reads CASRHPEGRENTGELFL.

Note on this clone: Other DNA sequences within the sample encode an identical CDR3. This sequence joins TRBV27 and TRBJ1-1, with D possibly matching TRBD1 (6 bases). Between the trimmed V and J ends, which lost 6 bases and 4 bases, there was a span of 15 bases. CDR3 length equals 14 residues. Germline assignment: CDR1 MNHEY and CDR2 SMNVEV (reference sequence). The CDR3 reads CASSPQGVGTEAFF. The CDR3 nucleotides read TGTGCCAGCAGCCCACAGGGAGTAGGCACTGAAGCTTTCTTT.

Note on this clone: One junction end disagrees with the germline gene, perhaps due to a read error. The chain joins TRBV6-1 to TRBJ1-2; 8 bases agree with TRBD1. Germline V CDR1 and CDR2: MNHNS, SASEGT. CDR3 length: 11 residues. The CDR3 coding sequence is TGTGCCAGCCTTAGACCGGGACAGGTCCACTTC. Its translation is CASLRPGQVHF.

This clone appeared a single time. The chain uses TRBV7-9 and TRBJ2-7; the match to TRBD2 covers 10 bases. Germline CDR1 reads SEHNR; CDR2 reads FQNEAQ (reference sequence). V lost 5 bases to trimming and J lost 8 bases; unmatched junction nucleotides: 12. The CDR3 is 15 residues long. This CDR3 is CASSPSSGGGRKQYF. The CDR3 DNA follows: TGTGCCAGCAGCCCTTCTAGCGGGGGCGGTAGGAAGCAGTACTTC.

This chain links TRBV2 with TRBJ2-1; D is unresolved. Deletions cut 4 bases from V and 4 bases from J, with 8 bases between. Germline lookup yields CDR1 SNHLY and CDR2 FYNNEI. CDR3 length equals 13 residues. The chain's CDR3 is CASSALGYNEQFF. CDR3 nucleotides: TGTGCCAGCAGTGCCCTCGGGTACAATGAGCAGTTCTTC.

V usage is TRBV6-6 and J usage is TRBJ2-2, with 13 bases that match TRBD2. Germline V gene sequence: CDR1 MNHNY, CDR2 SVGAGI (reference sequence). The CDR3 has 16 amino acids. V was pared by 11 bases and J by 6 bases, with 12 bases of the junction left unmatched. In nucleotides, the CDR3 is TGTGCCGGAAGGACTAGCGGGAGAGGAGGCGCCGGGGAGCTGTTTTTT. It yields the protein CAGRTSGRGGAGELFF.

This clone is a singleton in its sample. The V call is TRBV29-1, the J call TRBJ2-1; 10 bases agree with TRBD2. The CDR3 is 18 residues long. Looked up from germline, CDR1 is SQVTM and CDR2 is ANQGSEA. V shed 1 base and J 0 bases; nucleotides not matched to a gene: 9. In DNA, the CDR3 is TGCAGCGTTGAAGGGCTAGCGGGAGCCCTTTCCTCCTACAATGAGCAGTTCTTC. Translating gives CSVEGLAGALSSYNEQFF.

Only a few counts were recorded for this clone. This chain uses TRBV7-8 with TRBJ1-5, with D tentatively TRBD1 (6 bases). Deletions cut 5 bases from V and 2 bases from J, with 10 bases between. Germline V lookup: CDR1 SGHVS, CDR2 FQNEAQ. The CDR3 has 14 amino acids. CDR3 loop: CASSPGVGNQPQHF. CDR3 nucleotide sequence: TGTGCCAGCAGCCCAGGGGTCGGCAATCAGCCCCAGCATTTT.

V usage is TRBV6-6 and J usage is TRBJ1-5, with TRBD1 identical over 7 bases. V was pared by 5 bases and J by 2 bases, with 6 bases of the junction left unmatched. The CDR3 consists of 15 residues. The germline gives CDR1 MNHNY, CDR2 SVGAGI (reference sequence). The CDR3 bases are TGTGCCAGCAGTCAGGGGGTAAGGGGCAATCAGCCCCAGCATTTT. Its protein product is CASSQGVRGNQPQHF.

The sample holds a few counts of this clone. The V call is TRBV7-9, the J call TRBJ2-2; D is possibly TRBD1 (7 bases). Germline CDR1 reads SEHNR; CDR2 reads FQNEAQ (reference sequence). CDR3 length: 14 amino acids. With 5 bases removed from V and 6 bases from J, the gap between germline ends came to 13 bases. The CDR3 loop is CASSTAGGSGELFF. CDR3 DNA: TGTGCCAGCAGCACAGCAGGGGGGTCCGGGGAGCTGTTTTTT.

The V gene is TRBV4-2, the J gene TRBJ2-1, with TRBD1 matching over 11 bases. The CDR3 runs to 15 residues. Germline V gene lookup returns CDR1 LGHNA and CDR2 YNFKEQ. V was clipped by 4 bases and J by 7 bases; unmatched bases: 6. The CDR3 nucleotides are TGTGCCAGCAGCCCACCGGGACAGGGGGTTAATGAGCAGTTCTTC. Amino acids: CASSPPGQGVNEQFF.

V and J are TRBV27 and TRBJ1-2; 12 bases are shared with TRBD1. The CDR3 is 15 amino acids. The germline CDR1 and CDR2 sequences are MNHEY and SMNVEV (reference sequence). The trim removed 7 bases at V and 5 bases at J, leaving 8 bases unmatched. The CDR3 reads CASTFRGQGAYGYTF. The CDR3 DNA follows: TGTGCCAGCACGTTTAGGGGACAGGGGGCGTATGGCTACACCTTC.

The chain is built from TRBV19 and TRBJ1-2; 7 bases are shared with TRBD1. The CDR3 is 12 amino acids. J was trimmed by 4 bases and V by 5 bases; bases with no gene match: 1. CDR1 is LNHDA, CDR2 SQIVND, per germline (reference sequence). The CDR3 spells CASSRTGYGYTF. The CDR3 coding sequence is TGTGCCAGTAGTCGGACAGGCTATGGCTACACCTTC.

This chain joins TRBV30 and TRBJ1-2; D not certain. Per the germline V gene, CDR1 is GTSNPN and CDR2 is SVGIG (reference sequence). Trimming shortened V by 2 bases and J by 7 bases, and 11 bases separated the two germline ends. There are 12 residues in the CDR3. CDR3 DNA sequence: TGTGCCTGGAGTTGGTCATCCGGTGGCTACACCTTC. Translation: CAWSWSSGGYTF.

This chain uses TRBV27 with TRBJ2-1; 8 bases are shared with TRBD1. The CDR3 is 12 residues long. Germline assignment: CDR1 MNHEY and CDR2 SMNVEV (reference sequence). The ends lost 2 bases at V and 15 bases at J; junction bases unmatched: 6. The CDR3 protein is CASSLGGTGLFF. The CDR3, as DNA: TGTGCCAGCAGTTTAGGGGGGACAGGTTTGTTCTTC.

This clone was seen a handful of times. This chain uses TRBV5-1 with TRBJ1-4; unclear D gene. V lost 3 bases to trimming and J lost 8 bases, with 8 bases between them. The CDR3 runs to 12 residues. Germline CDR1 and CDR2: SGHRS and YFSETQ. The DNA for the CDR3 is TGCGCCAGCAGCTCTCCTGGCGAAAAACTGTTTTTT. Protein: CASSSPGEKLFF.

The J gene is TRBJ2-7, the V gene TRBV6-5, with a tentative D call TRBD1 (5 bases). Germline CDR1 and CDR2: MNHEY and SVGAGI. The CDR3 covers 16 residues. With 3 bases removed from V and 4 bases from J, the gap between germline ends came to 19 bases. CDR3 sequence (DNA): TGTGCCAGCAGTTATTTAACAGGTTCGGCAATTTACGAGCAGTACTTC. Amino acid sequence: CASSYLTGSAIYEQYF.

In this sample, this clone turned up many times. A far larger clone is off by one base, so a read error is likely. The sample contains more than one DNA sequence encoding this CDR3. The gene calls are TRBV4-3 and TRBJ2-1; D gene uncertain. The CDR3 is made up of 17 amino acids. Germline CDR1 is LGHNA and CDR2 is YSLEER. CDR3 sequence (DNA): TGCGCCAGCCGCCAAGATATGATCGTACTCATCTACAATGAGCAGTTCTTC. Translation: CASRQDMIVLIYNEQFF.

The CDR3 loop is CASSVSGRETQYF. CDR3 DNA sequence: TGTGCCAGCAGTGTTAGCGGGAGGGAGACCCAGTACTTC. The chain employs TRBV27 and TRBJ2-5, with 10 nucleotides matching TRBD2. The length of the CDR3 is 13 residues. From germline, CDR1 is MNHEY and CDR2 SMNVEV (reference sequence). The ends lost 5 bases at V and 5 bases at J; junction bases unmatched: 2.

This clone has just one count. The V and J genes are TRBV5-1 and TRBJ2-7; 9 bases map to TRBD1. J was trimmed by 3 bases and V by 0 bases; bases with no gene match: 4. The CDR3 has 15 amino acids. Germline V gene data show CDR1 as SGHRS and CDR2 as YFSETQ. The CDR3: CASSLGGGQGYEQYF. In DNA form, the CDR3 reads TGCGCCAGCAGCTTGGGGGGGGGACAGGGCTACGAGCAGTACTTC.

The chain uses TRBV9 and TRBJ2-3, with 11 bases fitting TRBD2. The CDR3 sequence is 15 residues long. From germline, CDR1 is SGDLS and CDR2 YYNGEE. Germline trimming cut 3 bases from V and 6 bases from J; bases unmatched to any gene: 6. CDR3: CASSATSGGWDTQYF. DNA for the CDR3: TGTGCCAGCAGCGCCACTAGCGGGGGCTGGGATACGCAGTATTTT.

CDR3 residues: CAWQGGLAGGREQYF. In DNA, the CDR3 is TGTGCCTGGCAAGGAGGCCTAGCGGGAGGACGCGAGCAGTACTTC. This sequence joins TRBV30 and TRBJ2-7; 11 bases fit TRBD2. The CDR3 has 15 amino acids. CDR1 and CDR2 from the germline V gene are GTSNPN and SVGIG (reference sequence). V was clipped by 5 bases and J by 6 bases; unmatched bases: 12.

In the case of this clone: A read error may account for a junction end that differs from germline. The CDR3 loop reads CGRSLKSSDRGSSPLHF. In nucleotides, the CDR3 is TGTGGCAGAAGCTTGAAGTCAAGTGATCGGGGGAGTTCACCCCTCCACTTT. The chain joins TRBV5-3 to TRBJ1-6; weak D call: TRBD1 (5 bases). TRBV5-3 is treated as an ORF (open reading frame) with a function not yet certain. The CDR3 is 17 residues long.

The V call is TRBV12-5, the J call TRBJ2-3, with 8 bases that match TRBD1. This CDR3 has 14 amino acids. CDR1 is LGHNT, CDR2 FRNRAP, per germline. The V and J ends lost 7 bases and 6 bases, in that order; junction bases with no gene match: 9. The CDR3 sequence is CASARQGSEDTQYF. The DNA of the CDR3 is TGTGCTAGTGCCCGACAGGGGTCTGAGGATACGCAGTATTTT.

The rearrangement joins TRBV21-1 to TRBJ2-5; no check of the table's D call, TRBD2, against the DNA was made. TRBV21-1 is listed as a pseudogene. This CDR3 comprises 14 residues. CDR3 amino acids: CASSKGLAGARSYF. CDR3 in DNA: TGTGCCAGCAGCAAGGGACTAGCGGGGGCCCGGAGTTACTTC.

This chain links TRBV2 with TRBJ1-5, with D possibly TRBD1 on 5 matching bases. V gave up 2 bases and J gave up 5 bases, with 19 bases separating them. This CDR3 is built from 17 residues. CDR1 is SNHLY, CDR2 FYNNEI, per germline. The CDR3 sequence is CASSENFGAGDHQPQHF. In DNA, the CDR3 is TGTGCCAGCAGTGAAAATTTTGGGGCTGGGGATCATCAGCCCCAGCATTTT. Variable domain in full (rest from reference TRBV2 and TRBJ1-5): EPEVTQTPSHQVTQMGQEVILRCVPISNHLYFYWYRQILGQKVEFLVSFYNNEISEKSEIFDDQFSVERPDGSNFTLKIRSTKLEDSAMYFCASSENFGAGDHQPQHFGDGTRLSIL.

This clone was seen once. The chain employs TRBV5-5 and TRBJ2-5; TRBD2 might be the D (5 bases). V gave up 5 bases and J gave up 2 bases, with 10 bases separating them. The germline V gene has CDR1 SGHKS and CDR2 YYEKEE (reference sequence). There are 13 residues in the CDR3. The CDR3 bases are TGTGCCAGCAGGTTAGCGATACAAGAGACCCAGTACTTC. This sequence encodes CASRLAIQETQYF.

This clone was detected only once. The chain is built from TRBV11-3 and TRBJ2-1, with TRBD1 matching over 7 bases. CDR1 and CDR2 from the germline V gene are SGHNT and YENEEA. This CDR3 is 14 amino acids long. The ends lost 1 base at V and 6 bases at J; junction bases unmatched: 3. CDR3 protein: CASSLGAGGNEQFF. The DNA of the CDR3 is TGTGCCAGCAGCTTAGGGGCAGGGGGCAATGAGCAGTTCTTC.

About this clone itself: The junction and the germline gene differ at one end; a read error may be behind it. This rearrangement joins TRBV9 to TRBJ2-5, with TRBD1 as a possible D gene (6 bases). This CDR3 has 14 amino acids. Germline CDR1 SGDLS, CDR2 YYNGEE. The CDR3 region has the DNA TGTGCCAGCAATCTTCAGGGACACCAAGAGGCCCAGTACTTC. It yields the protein CASNLQGHQEAQYF.

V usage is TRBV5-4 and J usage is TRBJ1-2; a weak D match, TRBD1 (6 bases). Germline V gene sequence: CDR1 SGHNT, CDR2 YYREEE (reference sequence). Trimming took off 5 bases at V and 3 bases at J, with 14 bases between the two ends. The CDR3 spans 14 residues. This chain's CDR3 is CASRLQGRDYGYTF. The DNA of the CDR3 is TGTGCCAGCAGACTCCAGGGGAGAGACTATGGCTACACCTTC.

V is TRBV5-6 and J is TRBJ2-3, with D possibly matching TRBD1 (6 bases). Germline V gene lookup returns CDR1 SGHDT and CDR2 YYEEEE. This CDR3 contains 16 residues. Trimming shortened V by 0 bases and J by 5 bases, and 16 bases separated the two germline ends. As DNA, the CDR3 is TGTGCCAGCAGCTTGGCAGCTCTCAGGGGTGAAGATACGCAGTATTTT. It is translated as CASSLAALRGEDTQYF.